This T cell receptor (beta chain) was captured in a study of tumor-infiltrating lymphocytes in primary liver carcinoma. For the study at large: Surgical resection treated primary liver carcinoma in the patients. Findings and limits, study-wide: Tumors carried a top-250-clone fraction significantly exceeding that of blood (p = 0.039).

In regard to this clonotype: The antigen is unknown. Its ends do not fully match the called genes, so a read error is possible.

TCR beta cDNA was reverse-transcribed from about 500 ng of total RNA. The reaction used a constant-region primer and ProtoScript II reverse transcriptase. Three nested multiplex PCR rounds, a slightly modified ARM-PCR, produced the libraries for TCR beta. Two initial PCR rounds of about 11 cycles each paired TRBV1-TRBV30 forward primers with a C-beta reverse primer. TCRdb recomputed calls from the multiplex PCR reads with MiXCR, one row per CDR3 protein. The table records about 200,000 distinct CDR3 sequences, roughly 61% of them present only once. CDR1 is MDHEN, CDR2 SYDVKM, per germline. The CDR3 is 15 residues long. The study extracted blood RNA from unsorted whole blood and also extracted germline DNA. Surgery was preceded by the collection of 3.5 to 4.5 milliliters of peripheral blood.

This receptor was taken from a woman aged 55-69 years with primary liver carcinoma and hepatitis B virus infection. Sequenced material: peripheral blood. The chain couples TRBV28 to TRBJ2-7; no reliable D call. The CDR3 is CATGEAGSNSYKQYF. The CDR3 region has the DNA TGTGCCACGGGTGAAGCCGGGTCAAACTCCTACAAGCAGTACTTC. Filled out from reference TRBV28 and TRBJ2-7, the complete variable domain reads DVKVTQSSRYLVKRTGEKVFLECVQDMDHENMFWYRQDPGLGLRLIYFSYDVKMKEKGDIPEGYSVSREKKERFSLILESASTNQTSMYLCATGEAGSNSYKQYFGPGTRLTVT.